This T cell receptor (beta chain) was recovered during a study of blood T cell repertoires in COVID-19 (dated by TCRdb to about 2020). Looking at the study overall: Samples covering the acute and convalescent phases of COVID-19 were provided by collaborators in the United States, Italy and Spain. The material from the prospective study consisted of cDNA or gDNA derived from T cells, B-cell-depleted T cells, or PBMCs. Subjects who had been exposed to COVID-19, were actively infected with it, or had recovered from it provided the deeply sampled blood TCRbeta repertoires that made up the dataset. The repertoires were released in a freely available public database meant as a resource for research on the immune response to SARS-CoV-2. The samples were drawn from the first 160 participants of the ongoing ImmuneRACE study and from about 1,200 subjects provided by 6 global collaborators. Nearly every sample came with metadata listing a de-identified subject ID, COVID-19 status, age in years and sex. HLA class I and class II types, where available, came from metadata supplied by the sample provider rather than from assay-based typing.

Collaborating institutions collected whole blood in K2EDTA tubes following their own protocols. For TCRbeta analysis, collaborator samples were shipped as frozen whole blood, as isolated PBMCs, or as DNA extracted from either sample type. General study outcomes and caveats: The amount of clinical and demographic metadata varied by source and participant and was provided uncurated.

Comment on this clone: Its antigen is still unknown. The sample holds no much larger clone one base away, and base qualities are not on file.

The immunoSEQ Assay, a bias-controlled multiplex PCR, was used to amplify TCRbeta CDR3 regions from genomic DNA. In the authors' own workflow: Nucleated cell counts per sample were estimated from amplification of reference gene primers within the assay. Sequence reads were collapsed and filtered to measure the absolute abundance of every unique TCRbeta CDR3 rearrangement. For each sample, productive Simpson clonality was calculated as the square root of Simpson's diversity index over productive rearrangements. The source is immuneACCESS, and TCRdb retained only in-frame sequences with V and J called. Part of the clones is not carried over; for the studies checked, unresolved V genes explain less than half of this, and the remainder is unexplained. For V, J and clone size, that table is used; D and trimming come from the DNA. This sample comprises over 80,000 clones, 88% of them detected only once. The ten largest account for approximately 7.3% of the sample.

The source is a man aged 65 to 85 with acute or convalescent COVID-19. Material: peripheral blood.

The CDR3 here reads CASSITGANSGNTIYF. Here is the DNA: TGTGCCAGCAGTATAACTGGGGCCAACTCTGGAAACACCATATATTTT. The chain uses TRBV6-2 or TRBV6-3 and TRBJ1-3; the D gene is possibly TRBD1, with 5 bases matching. Between the V and J ends, shortened by 5 bases and 0 bases respectively, the junction contains 14 bases. Measured from the cysteine to the phenylalanine, the CDR3 is 16 residues long. CDR3 DNA is the only sequence kept; it has 48 bases, read in frame from the first base. Looking up the germline V gene yields CDR1 MNHEY and CDR2 SVGEGT.